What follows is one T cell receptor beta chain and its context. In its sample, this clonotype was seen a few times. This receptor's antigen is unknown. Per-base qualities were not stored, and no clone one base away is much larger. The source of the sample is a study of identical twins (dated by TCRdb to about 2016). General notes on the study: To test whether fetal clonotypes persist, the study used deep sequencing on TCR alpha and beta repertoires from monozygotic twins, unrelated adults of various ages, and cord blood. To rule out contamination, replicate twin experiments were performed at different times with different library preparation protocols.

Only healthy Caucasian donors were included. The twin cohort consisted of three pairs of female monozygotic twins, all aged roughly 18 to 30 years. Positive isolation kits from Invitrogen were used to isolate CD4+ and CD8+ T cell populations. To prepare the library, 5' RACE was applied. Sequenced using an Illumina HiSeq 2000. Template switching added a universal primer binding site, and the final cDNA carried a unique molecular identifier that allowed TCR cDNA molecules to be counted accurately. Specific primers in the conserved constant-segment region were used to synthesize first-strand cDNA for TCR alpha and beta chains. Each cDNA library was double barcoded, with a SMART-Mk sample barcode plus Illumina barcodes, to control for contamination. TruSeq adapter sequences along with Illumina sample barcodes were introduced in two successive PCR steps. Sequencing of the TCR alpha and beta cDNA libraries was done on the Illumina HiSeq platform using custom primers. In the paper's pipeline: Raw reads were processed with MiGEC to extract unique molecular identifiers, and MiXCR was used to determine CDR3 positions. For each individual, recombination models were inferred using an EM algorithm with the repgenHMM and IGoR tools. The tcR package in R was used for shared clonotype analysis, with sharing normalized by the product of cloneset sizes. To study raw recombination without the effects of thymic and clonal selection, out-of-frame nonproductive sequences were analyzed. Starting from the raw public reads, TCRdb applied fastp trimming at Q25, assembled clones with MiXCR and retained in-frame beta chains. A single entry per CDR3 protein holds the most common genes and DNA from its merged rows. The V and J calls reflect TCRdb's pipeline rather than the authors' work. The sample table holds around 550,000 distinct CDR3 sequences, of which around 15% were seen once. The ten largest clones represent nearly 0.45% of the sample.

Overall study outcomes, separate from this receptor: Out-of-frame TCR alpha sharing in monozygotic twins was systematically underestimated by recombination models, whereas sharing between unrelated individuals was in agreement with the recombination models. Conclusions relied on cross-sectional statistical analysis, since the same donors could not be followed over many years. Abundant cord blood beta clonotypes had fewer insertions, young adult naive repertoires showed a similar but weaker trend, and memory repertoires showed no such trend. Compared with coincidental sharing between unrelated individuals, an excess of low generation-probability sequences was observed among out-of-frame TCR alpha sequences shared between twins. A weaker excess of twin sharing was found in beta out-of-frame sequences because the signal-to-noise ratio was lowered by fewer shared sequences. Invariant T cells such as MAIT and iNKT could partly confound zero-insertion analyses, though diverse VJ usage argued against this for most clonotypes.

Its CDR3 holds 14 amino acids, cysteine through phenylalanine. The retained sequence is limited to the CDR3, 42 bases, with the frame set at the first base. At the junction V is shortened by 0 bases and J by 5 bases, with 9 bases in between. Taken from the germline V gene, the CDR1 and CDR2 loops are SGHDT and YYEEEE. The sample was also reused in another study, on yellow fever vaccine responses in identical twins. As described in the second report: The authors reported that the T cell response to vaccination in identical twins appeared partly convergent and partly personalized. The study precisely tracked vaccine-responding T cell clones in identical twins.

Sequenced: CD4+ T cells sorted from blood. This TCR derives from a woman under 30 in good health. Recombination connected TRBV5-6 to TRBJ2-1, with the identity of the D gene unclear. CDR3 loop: CASSLVSGDNEQFF. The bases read TGTGCCAGCAGCTTGGTTTCGGGCGACAATGAGCAGTTCTTC. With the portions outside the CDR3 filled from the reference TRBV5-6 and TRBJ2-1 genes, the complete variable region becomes DAGVTQSPTHLIKTRGQQVTLRCSPKSGHDTVSWYQQALGQGPQFIFQYYEEEERQRGNFPDRFSGHQFPNYSSELNVNALLLGDSALYLCASSLVSGDNEQFFGPGTRLTVL.